This T cell receptor beta chain comes out of a study of T cell responses to AZD1222 COVID-19 vaccine. This CDR3 contains 14 residues. Germline V gene data show CDR1 as SEHNR and CDR2 as FQNEAQ (reference sequence). Trimming removed 8 bases from V and 0 bases from J; junction bases left unmatched: 1. This clone appeared a single time. Its specificity is unknown. Using immunoSEQ multiplex PCR, the repertoire was profiled, and TCRdb retains in-frame clones only, with some absent. Of 100,000 to 120,000 clones in the sample, about 90% were seen once. Study-wide findings and caveats: The donor cohort was predominantly white British with a female majority, and clonal diversity may have been underestimated.

The V call is TRBV7-9, the J call TRBJ2-2; 9 bases are shared with TRBD1. The sequence derives from an adult who received the AZD1222 COVID-19 vaccine. The sample in question was peripheral blood, obtained 28 days after the second AZD1222 dose. The CDR3 region is CASRDRANTGELFF. The DNA for the CDR3 is TGTGCCAGCCGGGACAGGGCGAACACCGGGGAGCTGTTTTTT.